Listed below are T cell receptor beta chains from one sample, sequenced in a study of T cells after posttransplantation cyclophosphamide. Libraries were prepared by immunoSEQ multiplex PCR; TCRdb keeps only in-frame clonotypes and omits some of them. The sample lists about 9,800 clones; 80% to 90% were seen once. Source: PBMCs, taken 430 to 450 days after allogeneic stem cell transplant with calcineurin inhibitor and methotrexate. The receptors originated from a male patient between 45 and 60 years old who received an allogeneic stem cell transplant from an unrelated donor, was CMV-positive, and had chronic GVHD only. These T cells may partly come from the graft donor. CDR3s include the opening cysteine and the closing phenylalanine or tryptophan. D genes are given only for firm matches. Clone size is given for some rows only: seen once, a few or many times, or a class if the clone is expanded.

.	TRBV11-2	TRBJ2-7	TRBD1	CASSSERTGPYEQYF	TGTGCCAGCAGCTCCGAGAGGACAGGTCCCTACGAGCAGTACTTC
once	TRBV6-6	TRBJ1-2	.	CASSAGQSGYGYTF	TGTGCCAGCAGCGCCGGACAGTCGGGGTATGGCTACACCTTC
.	TRBV7-2	TRBJ2-1	.	CASSLALANEQFF	TGTGCCAGCAGCTTAGCCCTAGCCAATGAGCAGTTCTTC
few	TRBV11-2	TRBJ1-2	.	CASSLVGRGVGYTF	TGTGCCAGCAGCTTAGTTGGGCGGGGGGTTGGCTACACCTTC
.	TRBV7-2	TRBJ1-3	.	CASSLGRGSGNTIYF	TGTGCCAGCAGCTTAGGAAGGGGTTCTGGAAACACCATATATTTT
.	TRBV5-1	TRBJ2-1	TRBD1	CASSPPGQGGREQFF	TGCGCCAGCAGCCCACCGGGACAGGGCGGGCGTGAGCAGTTCTTC
.	TRBV5-1	TRBJ2-7	TRBD1	CASSSGTGVLGEF	TGCGCCAGCAGCTCCGGGACAGGGGTTTTAGGCGAGTTC
.	TRBV27	TRBJ2-7	TRBD1	CASSSWTGDGQYF	TGTGCCAGCAGTTCATGGACAGGGGACGGGCAGTACTTC
once	TRBV9	TRBJ2-5	.	CASSVRGSSAETQYF	TGTGCCAGCAGCGTAAGGGGGAGTAGTGCAGAGACCCAGTACTTC
.	TRBV19	TRBJ1-3	.	CASSISPRGQSGNTIYF	TGTGCCAGTAGTATATCCCCCAGGGGACAATCTGGAAACACCATATATTTT
.	TRBV18	TRBJ2-1	TRBD2	CASSPPGLAGGLYNEQFF	TGTGCCAGCTCACCACCGGGACTAGCGGGGGGGCTTTACAATGAGCAGTTCTTC
once	TRBV4-2	TRBJ1-1	.	CASSLQESREPEAFF	TGTGCCAGCAGCCTACAAGAATCCCGGGAACCTGAAGCTTTCTTT
.	TRBV29-1	TRBJ2-7	TRBD2	CSVRTSGSYEQYF	TGCAGCGTTAGGACTAGCGGGAGCTACGAGCAGTACTTC
.	TRBV19	TRBJ2-7	TRBD2	CASSQPGLAGVSYEQYF	TGTGCCAGTAGTCAGCCGGGACTAGCGGGAGTGAGCTACGAGCAGTACTTC
.	TRBV5-5	TRBJ2-6	.	CASTLEGSGANVLTF	TGTGCCAGCACCCTAGAAGGTTCTGGGGCCAACGTCCTGACTTTC
.	TRBV7-9	TRBJ2-1	TRBD2	CASSAGGPEQFF	TGTGCCAGCAGCGCGGGGGGGCCTGAGCAGTTCTTC
.	TRBV5-4	TRBJ1-1	.	CASSLGAGWSTEAFF	TGTGCCAGCAGCTTGGGTGCAGGGTGGTCCACTGAAGCTTTCTTT
once	TRBV5-4	TRBJ1-1	.	CASSLAGNTEAFF	TGTGCCAGCAGCTTGGCGGGTAACACTGAAGCTTTCTTT
.	TRBV29-1	TRBJ2-2	TRBD1	CSADRGNTGELFF	TGCAGCGCTGACAGGGGGAACACCGGGGAGCTGTTTTTT
once	TRBV4-3	TRBJ2-2	.	CASSPGLAGTGELFF	TGCGCCAGCAGTCCTGGGCTAGCCGGAACCGGGGAGCTGTTTTTT
.	TRBV6-5	TRBJ2-2	TRBD2	CAGGASGGTGELFF	TGTGCCGGGGGGGCTAGCGGGGGCACCGGGGAGCTGTTTTTT
once	TRBV7-9	TRBJ2-1	TRBD2	CASGTSGGAYNEQFF	TGTGCCAGCGGGACTAGCGGGGGGGCCTACAATGAGCAGTTCTTC
.	TRBV11-3	TRBJ2-5	TRBD2	CASSSLAGARYF	TGTGCCAGCAGCTCATTAGCGGGGGCCCGTTACTTC
few	TRBV10-3	TRBJ1-2	.	CAISVGQPYGYTF	TGTGCCATCAGTGTAGGACAGCCCTATGGCTACACCTTC
.	TRBV27	TRBJ2-2	.	CASSPPGTGELFF	TGTGCCAGCAGTCCCCCGGGGACCGGGGAGCTGTTTTTT
.	TRBV10-2	TRBJ2-7	.	CASSEGGYYEQYF	TGCGCCAGCAGTGAGGGCGGATACTACGAGCAGTACTTC
.	TRBV28	TRBJ2-7	TRBD2	CASSLPGLAGVHEQYF	TGTGCCAGCAGTCTACCCGGACTAGCGGGAGTCCACGAGCAGTACTTC
.	TRBV29-1	TRBJ2-3	TRBD2	CSVHPGLATDTQYF	TGCAGCGTTCACCCGGGACTAGCGACAGATACGCAGTATTTT
.	TRBV21-1	TRBJ2-5	.	CPTAKLESGETQYF	TGTCCTACAGCAAAGTTGGAGAGCGGGGAGACCCAGTACTTC
few	TRBV7-9	TRBJ1-3	.	CASSILQGRGNTIYF	TGTGCCAGCTCAATCCTACAGGGCAGGGGAAACACCATATATTTT
.	TRBV7-8	TRBJ1-2	TRBD1	CASSLRDRGFDGYTF	TGTGCCAGCAGCCTTAGGGACAGGGGTTTTGATGGCTACACCTTC
once	TRBV6-5	TRBJ2-7	TRBD1	CASSSGTGGSLEQYF	TGTGCCAGCAGCTCCGGGACAGGGGGGTCTCTCGAGCAGTACTTC
.	TRBV6-5	TRBJ1-1	.	CASSRTVNTEAFF	TGTGCCAGCAGTCGGACAGTCAACACTGAAGCTTTCTTT
.	TRBV27	TRBJ1-1	.	CASMQGAEAFF	TGTGCCAGCATGCAGGGTGCTGAAGCTTTCTTT
.	TRBV28	TRBJ1-5	.	CASSLTGGDNQPQHF	TGTGCCAGCAGTTTAACAGGAGGGGATAATCAGCCCCAGCATTTT
.	TRBV2	TRBJ2-7	TRBD2	CATKGAGGSYEQYF	TGTGCCACCAAGGGGGCGGGAGGGTCCTACGAGCAGTACTTC
.	TRBV7-9	TRBJ2-5	.	CASSFSEEETQYF	TGTGCCAGCAGCTTTTCAGAAGAAGAGACCCAGTACTTC
.	TRBV28	TRBJ2-3	.	CASSLGGIGTDTQYF	TGTGCCAGCAGTTTAGGCGGGATCGGCACAGATACGCAGTATTTT
.	TRBV7-9	TRBJ2-7	.	CASSASGLRDYEQYF	TGTGCCAGCAGCGCCTCGGGACTGAGGGACTACGAGCAGTACTTC
few	TRBV5-6	TRBJ1-3	.	CASSTGLGGNTIYF	TGTGCCAGCAGCACGGGACTAGGGGGAAACACCATATATTTT
.	TRBV5-4	TRBJ1-5	TRBD1	CASSLGGTGGNQPQHF	TGTGCCAGCAGCTTGGGTGGGACAGGGGGTAATCAGCCCCAGCATTTT
.	TRBV5-8	TRBJ1-2	TRBD1	CASSPGGDRGNGYTF	TGTGCCAGCAGCCCAGGGGGCGACAGGGGCAATGGCTACACCTTC
.	TRBV6-5	TRBJ2-3	.	CASSYQSTDTQYF	TGTGCCAGCAGTTACCAGAGCACAGATACGCAGTATTTT
.	TRBV11-2	TRBJ2-7	.	CASSSFQGSSYEQYF	TGTGCCAGCAGCTCTTTTCAGGGTAGCTCCTACGAGCAGTACTTC
.	TRBV19	TRBJ1-2	.	CASSILGYGYTF	TGTGCCAGTAGTATCCTCGGGTATGGCTACACCTTC
.	TRBV27	TRBJ2-1	.	CASSLAHYNEQFF	TGTGCCAGCAGTTTGGCTCACTACAATGAGCAGTTCTTC
.	TRBV7-9	TRBJ1-2	TRBD1	CASSPRDRGLAGYTF	TGTGCCAGCAGCCCTCGGGACAGGGGTCTTGCTGGCTACACCTTC
once	TRBV10-3	TRBJ2-5	TRBD2	CAITEGLAGGETQYF	TGTGCCATCACCGAGGGACTAGCGGGAGGAGAGACCCAGTACTTC
.	TRBV15	TRBJ2-3	.	CATSSRSGGTDTQYF	TGTGCCACCAGCTCTCGGTCAGGGGGCACAGATACGCAGTATTTT
.	TRBV9	TRBJ1-2	.	CASSPRDSHITYGYTF	TGTGCCAGCAGCCCGCGAGACAGTCATATTACCTATGGCTACACCTTC
.	TRBV28	TRBJ2-1	TRBD2	CASSPGLAGEYNEQFF	TGTGCCAGCAGTCCGGGACTAGCGGGGGAATACAATGAGCAGTTCTTC
.	TRBV2	TRBJ2-2	.	CASRERVMYTGELFF	TGTGCCAGCAGGGAACGGGTTATGTACACCGGGGAGCTGTTTTTT
.	TRBV18	TRBJ2-2	.	CASSPLDENTGELFF	TGTGCCAGCTCACCCCTAGACGAGAACACCGGGGAGCTGTTTTTT
.	TRBV9	TRBJ2-1	.	CASSPRGLGNEQFF	TGTGCCAGCAGCCCAAGAGGATTGGGCAATGAGCAGTTCTTC
.	TRBV6-6	TRBJ2-5	.	CASSYRGETQYF	TGTGCCAGCAGTTACCGCGGGGAGACCCAGTACTTC
.	TRBV6-6	TRBJ1-2	.	CASSPGVLYGYTF	TGTGCCAGCAGCCCGGGGGTTCTCTATGGCTACACCTTC
.	TRBV12-5	TRBJ1-1	TRBD1	CASGLVQGGNTEAFF	TGTGCTAGTGGTTTGGTACAAGGGGGCAATACTGAAGCTTTCTTT
.	TRBV4-1	TRBJ2-7	.	CASSVSLQGWGEQYF	TGCGCCAGCAGCGTAAGCCTACAGGGTTGGGGTGAGCAGTACTTC
few	TRBV4-3	TRBJ2-1	TRBD1	CASSQQTGDEQFF	TGCGCCAGCAGCCAACAAACAGGGGATGAGCAGTTCTTC